The subject of this entry is one TCR beta chain. Its antigen remains unknown. The source of the sample is a study of cytomegalovirus exposure and HLA in healthy donors. Overall study: Early released data had around 79 million unique TCRs, all coming from HLA-typed donors.

The CDR3 covers 15 residues. Trimming pared 5 bases from V and 8 bases from J, leaving 16 bases between. From germline, CDR1 is MNHNS and CDR2 SASEGT. The PCR ran on 60 Vbeta and 13 Jbeta primers. In the original workflow: In a later analysis, of around 85 million unique beta chains, about 12 million appeared in at least two donors. Data came from immunoSEQ multiplex PCR; TCRdb stores just in-frame clones and leaves some out. The V and J calls and the clone size are those of that table, but D and trimming were determined from the DNA. The sample has some 150,000 clones; roughly 79% are singletons. Findings of the study overall: No immune exposure information besides CMV serostatus was available. Among TCR beta chains of equal frequency, HLA-associated ones were more clonally expanded in a later analysis.

The V and J genes are TRBV6-1 and TRBJ1-6, with a tentative D call TRBD1 (6 bases). This clonotype was obtained from a woman aged 18-30 years in good health and CMV-seropositive. The specimen sequenced was PBMCs. The CDR3 spells CASSTQGGGDSPLHF. CDR3 in DNA: TGTGCCAGCAGTACCCAGGGCGGGGGCGATTCACCCCTCCACTTT.